These 9 T cell receptor beta chains were sequenced from one sample in a study of neurological immune-mediated disorders. One entry per CDR3 protein results from TCRdb running MiXCR on the 5' RACE reads. The sample shows around 65,000 distinct CDR3 sequences, roughly 5.6% of them seen only once. Material: PBMCs. The receptors stem from a human donor with multiple sclerosis. The donor label of this sample is uncertain.

The V gene is TRBV20-1, the J gene TRBJ1-2; 8 bases fit TRBD1. CDR3 size: 14 residues. V lost 5 bases and J lost 4; bases outside the gene matches: 9. CDR1 and CDR2 (germline): DFQATT, SNEGSKA (reference sequence). CDR3 in amino acids: CSAASDRVGYGYTF. CDR3 sequence (DNA): TGCAGTGCTGCCTCGGACAGGGTGGGCTATGGCTACACCTTC.

This clonotype was observed many times. This chain joins TRBV2 and TRBJ1-6, with D possibly matching TRBD1 (6 bases). The V end lost 8 bases, the J end lost 6 bases, and 17 bases lay between the germline ends. The CDR3 is 15 residues long. The germline V gene encodes CDR1 SNHLY and CDR2 FYNNEI. The CDR3 loop is CASYPDRIPNSPLHF. Written as DNA, the CDR3 is TGTGCCAGCTACCCTGACAGGATCCCTAATTCACCCCTCCACTTT.

The sample holds many counts of this clonotype. The chain recombines TRBV10-3 with TRBJ1-1, with D perhaps TRBD1 (6 bases). The germline V and J ends were trimmed by 3 bases and 5 bases, with 13 bases remaining between them. This CDR3 has 14 residues. CDR1 and CDR2 from the germline V gene are ENHRY and SYGVKD. The CDR3 region is CAISDGGGETEAFF. CDR3 DNA sequence: TGTGCCATCAGTGATGGGGGGGGCGAAACTGAAGCTTTCTTT.

This clonotype was recorded many times. The V gene is TRBV5-5, the J gene TRBJ1-1; 7 bases fit TRBD1. Germline CDR1 is SGHKS and CDR2 is YYEKEE (reference sequence). The junction had 3 bases not matched to a gene; V was cut back by 0 bases and J by 1 base. This CDR3 has 15 residues. The CDR3 region is CASSLEGARNTEAFF. As DNA, the CDR3 is TGTGCCAGCAGCTTGGAGGGGGCTCGGAACACTGAAGCTTTCTTT.

The V gene is TRBV20-1, the J gene TRBJ2-1; 11 bases align to TRBD2. CDR3 size: 15 residues. The J segment lost 4 bases and the V segment lost 6 bases, leaving 8 bases of the junction unmatched. Looked up from germline, CDR1 is DFQATT and CDR2 is SNEGSKA (reference sequence). The CDR3 DNA is TGCAGTGCATCCCCGACTAGCGGGAAATACAATGAGCAGTTCTTC. It translates to CSASPTSGKYNEQFF.

This clonotype was counted at least ten times. J is TRBJ1-1 and V is TRBV20-1; possible D gene TRBD1, 6 bases. The CDR3 runs 14 residues. CDR1 is DFQATT and CDR2 is SNEGSKA in the germline V gene (reference sequence). V dropped 3 bases and J dropped 1 base, with 12 bases sitting between them. For the CDR3, the DNA is TGCAGTGCTAGTCAGGGGCCTGAGAACACTGAAGCTTTCTTT. Its protein is CSASQGPENTEAFF.

This clonotype was observed many times. The chain employs TRBV9 and TRBJ2-5; the D is unclear. Germline CDR1 reads SGDLS; CDR2 reads YYNGEE. The CDR3 runs to 13 residues. Trimming took 2 bases from V and 5 from J, leaving 10 bases between them. Here the CDR3 DNA reads TGTGCCAGCAGCGTTCAGGCGTGGGAGACCCAGTACTTC. It specifies CASSVQAWETQYF.

Concerning this clonotype: A much larger clone differs from this one at a single base, so this may be a read error. The genes are TRBV3-1 and TRBJ2-7, with D perhaps matching TRBD1 (6 bases). V shed 4 bases and J shed 7 bases, with 11 bases lying between them. Germline V gives CDR1 LGHDT, CDR2 YNNKEL (reference sequence). CDR3 length equals 12 residues. The CDR3: CASSPFQGEQYF. DNA for the CDR3: TGTGCCAGCAGCCCCTTCCAGGGGGAGCAGTACTTC.

This clonotype was observed many times. A much larger clone differs by one base, so this may be a read error. The rearrangement uses TRBV10-2 and TRBJ2-1; 8 bases agree with TRBD2. The ends lost 10 bases at V and 14 bases at J; junction bases unmatched: 13. The CDR3 consists of 12 residues. Looked up from germline, CDR1 is WSHSY and CDR2 is SAAADI. This chain's CDR3 is CANTGAGGLEFF. For the CDR3, the DNA is TGCGCCAACACTGGGGCGGGGGGCCTAGAGTTCTTC.